This T cell receptor beta chain emerged from a study of control samples from healthy donors and cancer patients. Produced via immunoSEQ multiplex PCR; TCRdb's table is partial and in-frame only. This repertoire shows some 130,000 clones, under 95% found once; its top ten account for roughly 8.6%. The germline gives CDR1 KGHSH, CDR2 LQKENI. Trimming shortened V by 1 base and J by 4 bases, and 13 bases separated the two germline ends. The CDR3 is made up of 15 amino acids. V is TRBV18 and J is TRBJ2-5, with D unclear. The sequenced material came from blood. This clonotype was obtained from a man younger than 35 in good health. This CDR3 reads CASSPLQYSPETQYF. The CDR3 DNA reads TGTGCCAGCTCACCACTCCAGTACTCCCCAGAGACCCAGTACTTC.